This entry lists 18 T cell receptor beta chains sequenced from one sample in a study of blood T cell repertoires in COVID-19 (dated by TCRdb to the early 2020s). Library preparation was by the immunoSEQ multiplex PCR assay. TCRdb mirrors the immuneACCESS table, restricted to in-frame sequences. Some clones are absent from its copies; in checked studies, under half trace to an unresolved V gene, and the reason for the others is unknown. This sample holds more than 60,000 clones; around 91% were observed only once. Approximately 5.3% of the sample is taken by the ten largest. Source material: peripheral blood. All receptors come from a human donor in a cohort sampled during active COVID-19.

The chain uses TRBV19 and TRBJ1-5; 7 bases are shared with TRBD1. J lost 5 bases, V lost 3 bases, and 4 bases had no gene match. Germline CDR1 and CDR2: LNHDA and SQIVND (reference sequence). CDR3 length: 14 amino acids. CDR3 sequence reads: CASSIRDSHQPQHF. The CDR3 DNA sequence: TGTGCCAGTAGTATCCGGGACAGCCATCAGCCCCAGCATTTT.

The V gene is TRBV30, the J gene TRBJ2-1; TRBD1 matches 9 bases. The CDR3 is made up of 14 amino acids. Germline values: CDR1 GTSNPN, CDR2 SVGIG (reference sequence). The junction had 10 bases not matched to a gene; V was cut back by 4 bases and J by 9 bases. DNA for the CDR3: TGTGCCTGGATGAGGGACAGGGTGGCAATTGAGCAGTTCTTC. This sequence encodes CAWMRDRVAIEQFF.

CDR3: CASSLGQGQMNTEAFF. The DNA for the CDR3 is TGTGCCAGCAGCTTGGGACAGGGACAGATGAACACTGAAGCTTTCTTT. The V call is TRBV5-4, the J call TRBJ1-1; 7 bases are shared with TRBD1. Per the germline V gene, CDR1 is SGHNT and CDR2 is YYREEE (reference sequence). The CDR3 length is 16 residues. V lost 0 bases and J lost 0; bases outside the gene matches: 5.

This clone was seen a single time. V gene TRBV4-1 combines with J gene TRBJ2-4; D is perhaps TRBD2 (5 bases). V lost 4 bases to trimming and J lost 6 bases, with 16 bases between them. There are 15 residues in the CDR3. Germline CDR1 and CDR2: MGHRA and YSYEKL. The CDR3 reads CASSPWEPGGNIQYF. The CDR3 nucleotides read TGCGCCAGCAGCCCCTGGGAGCCCGGCGGAAACATTCAGTACTTC.

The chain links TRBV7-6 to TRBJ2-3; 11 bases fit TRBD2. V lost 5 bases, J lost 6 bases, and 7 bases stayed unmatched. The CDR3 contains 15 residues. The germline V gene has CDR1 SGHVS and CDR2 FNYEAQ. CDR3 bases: TGTGCCAGCAGCCCCTATAGCGGGGGGGCGGATACGCAGTATTTT. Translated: CASSPYSGGADTQYF.

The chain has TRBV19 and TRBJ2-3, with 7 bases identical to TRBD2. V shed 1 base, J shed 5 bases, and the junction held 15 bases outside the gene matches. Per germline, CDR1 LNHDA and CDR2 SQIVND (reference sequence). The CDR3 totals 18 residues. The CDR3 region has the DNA TGTGCCAGTAGTATAGGTATCCGGCTAGGGGCTAGCGGAGATACGCAGTATTTT. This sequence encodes CASSIGIRLGASGDTQYF.

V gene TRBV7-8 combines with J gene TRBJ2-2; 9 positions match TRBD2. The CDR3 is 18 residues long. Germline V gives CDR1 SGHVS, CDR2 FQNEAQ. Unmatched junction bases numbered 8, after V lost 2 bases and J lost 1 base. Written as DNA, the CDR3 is TGTGCCAGCAGCTTAAGAGAAGCGCGGGGGGGGAACACCGGGGAGCTGTTTTTT. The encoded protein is CASSLREARGGNTGELFF.

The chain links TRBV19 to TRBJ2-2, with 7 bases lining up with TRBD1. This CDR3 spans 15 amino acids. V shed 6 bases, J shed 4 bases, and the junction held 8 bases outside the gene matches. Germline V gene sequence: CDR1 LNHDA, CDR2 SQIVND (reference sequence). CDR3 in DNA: TGTGCCAGTAGCATTGGACAGGCGAGCACCGGGGAGCTGTTTTTT. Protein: CASSIGQASTGELFF.

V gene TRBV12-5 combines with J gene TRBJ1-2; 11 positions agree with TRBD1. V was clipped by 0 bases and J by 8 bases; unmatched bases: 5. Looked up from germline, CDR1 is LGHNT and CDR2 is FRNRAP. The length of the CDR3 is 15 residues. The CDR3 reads CASGLVGQGARGYTF. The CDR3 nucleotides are TGTGCTAGTGGTTTGGTAGGACAGGGGGCTCGGGGCTACACCTTC.

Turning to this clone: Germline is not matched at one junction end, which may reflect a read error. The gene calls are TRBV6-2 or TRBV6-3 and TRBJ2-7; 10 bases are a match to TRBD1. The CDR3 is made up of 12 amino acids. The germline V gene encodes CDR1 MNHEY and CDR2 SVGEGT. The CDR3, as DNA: TGTGCCAGCAGTTATGGACAGGGGGTACTAAACTTC. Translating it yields CASSYGQGVLNF.

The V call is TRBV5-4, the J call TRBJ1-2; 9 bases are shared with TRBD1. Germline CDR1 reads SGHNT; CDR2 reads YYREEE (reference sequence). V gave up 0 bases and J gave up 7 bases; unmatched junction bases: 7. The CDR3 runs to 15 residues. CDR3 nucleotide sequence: TGTGCCAGCAGCTTGGGCCGGGACAGGGTCCCTGGCTACACCTTC. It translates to CASSLGRDRVPGYTF.

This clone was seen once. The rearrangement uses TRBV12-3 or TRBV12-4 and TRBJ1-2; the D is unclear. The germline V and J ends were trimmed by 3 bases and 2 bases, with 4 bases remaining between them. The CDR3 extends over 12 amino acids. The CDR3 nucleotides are TGTGCCAGCAGTTTCGGGAACTATGGCTACACCTTC. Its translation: CASSFGNYGYTF.

The CDR3 reads CASRPWTSGGDEQYF. CDR3 DNA sequence: TGTGCCAGCAGACCCTGGACTAGCGGGGGGGACGAGCAGTACTTC. V and J are TRBV6-5 and TRBJ2-7, with 15 bases lining up with TRBD2. Germline CDR1 is MNHEY and CDR2 is SVGAGI. Trimming took 6 bases from V and 5 from J; bases not matched to a gene: 5. This CDR3 is built from 15 residues.

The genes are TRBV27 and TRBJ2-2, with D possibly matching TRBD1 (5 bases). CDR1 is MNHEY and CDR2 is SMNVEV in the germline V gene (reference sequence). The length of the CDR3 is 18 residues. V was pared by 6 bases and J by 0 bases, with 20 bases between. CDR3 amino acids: CASSPWQGRLANTGELFF. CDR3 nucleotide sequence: TGTGCCAGCAGCCCCTGGCAGGGTAGACTGGCGAACACCGGGGAGCTGTTTTTT.

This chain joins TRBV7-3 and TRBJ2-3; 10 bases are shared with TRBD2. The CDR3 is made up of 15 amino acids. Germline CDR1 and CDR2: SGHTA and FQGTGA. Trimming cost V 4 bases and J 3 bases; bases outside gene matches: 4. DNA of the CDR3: TGTGCCAGCAGCTCCCCGGGACTAGCGACAGATACGCAGTATTTT. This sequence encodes CASSSPGLATDTQYF.

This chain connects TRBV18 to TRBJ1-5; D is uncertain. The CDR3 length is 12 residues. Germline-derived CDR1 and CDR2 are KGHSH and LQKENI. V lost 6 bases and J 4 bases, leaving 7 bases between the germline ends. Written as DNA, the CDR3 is TGTGCCAGCTCGTATGAGAATCAGCCCCAGCATTTT. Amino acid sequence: CASSYENQPQHF.

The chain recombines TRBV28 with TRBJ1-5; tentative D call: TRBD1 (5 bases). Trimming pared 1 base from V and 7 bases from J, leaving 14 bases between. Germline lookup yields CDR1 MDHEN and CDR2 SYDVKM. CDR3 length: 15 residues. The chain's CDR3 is CASSLFTGGNQPQHF. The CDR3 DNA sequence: TGTGCCAGCAGTTTATTTACCGGGGGAAACCAGCCCCAGCATTTT.

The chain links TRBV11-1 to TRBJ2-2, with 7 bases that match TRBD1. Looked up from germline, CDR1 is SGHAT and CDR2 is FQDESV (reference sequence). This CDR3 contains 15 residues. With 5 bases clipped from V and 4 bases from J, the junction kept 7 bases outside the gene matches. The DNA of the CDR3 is TGTGCCAGCAGCCACGACAGGGCCACCACCGGGGAGCTGTTTTTT. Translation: CASSHDRATTGELFF.